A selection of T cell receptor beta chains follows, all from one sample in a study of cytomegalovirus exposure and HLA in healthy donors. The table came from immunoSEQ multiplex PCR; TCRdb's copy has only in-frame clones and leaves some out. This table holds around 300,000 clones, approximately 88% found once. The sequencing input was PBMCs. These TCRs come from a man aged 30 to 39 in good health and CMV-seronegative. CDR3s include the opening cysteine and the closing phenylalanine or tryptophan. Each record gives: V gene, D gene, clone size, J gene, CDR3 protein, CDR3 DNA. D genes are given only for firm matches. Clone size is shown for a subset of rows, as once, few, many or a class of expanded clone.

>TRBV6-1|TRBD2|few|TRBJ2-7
CASMGEGLSSYEQYF
TGTGCCAGCATGGGGGAGGGCCTTAGCTCCTACGAGCAGTACTTC
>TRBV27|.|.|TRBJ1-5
CASSAGSQPQHF
TGTGCCAGCAGTGCAGGGTCTCAGCCCCAGCATTTT
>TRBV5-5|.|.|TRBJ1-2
CASSPKQGSGYGYTF
TGTGCCAGCAGCCCAAAACAGGGTTCGGGGTATGGCTACACCTTC
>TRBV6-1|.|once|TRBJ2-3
CASSEARGTDTQYF
TGTGCCAGCAGTGAAGCGCGGGGCACAGATACGCAGTATTTT
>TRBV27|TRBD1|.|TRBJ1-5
CASSSKGTGYSNQPQHF
TGTGCCAGCAGTTCTAAAGGGACAGGCTATAGCAATCAGCCCCAGCATTTT
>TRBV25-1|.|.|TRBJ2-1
CASSEQGGFFPNEQFF
TGTGCCAGCAGTGAACAGGGGGGCTTTTTTCCCAATGAGCAGTTCTTC
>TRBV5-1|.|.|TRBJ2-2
CASSLAVVTGELFF
TGCGCCAGCAGCCTGGCGGTCGTCACCGGGGAGCTGTTTTTT
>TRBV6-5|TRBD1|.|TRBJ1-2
CASSLSGQINYGYTF
TGTGCCAGCAGTTTGTCGGGACAGATAAACTATGGCTACACCTTC
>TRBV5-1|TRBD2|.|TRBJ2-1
CASSPGTSFQEQFF
TGCGCCAGCAGCCCTGGGACTAGTTTTCAGGAGCAGTTCTTC
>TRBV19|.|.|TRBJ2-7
CASSSSLGLLSSYEQYF
TGTGCCAGTAGTTCGAGCCTGGGACTTCTGAGCTCCTACGAGCAGTACTTC
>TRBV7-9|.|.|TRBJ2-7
CASSLGGSAEQYF
TGTGCCAGCAGCTTAGGCGGTTCGGCCGAGCAGTACTTC
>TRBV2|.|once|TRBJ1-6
CASSGRSSYNSPLHF
TGTGCCAGCAGTGGACGGAGCTCCTATAATTCACCCCTCCACTTT
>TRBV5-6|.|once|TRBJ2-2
CASSVRTVNTGELFF
TGTGCCAGCAGCGTAAGGACAGTGAACACCGGGGAGCTGTTTTTT
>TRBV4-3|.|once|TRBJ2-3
CASSQDWRVADTQYF
TGCGCCAGCAGCCAAGATTGGAGGGTTGCAGATACGCAGTATTTT
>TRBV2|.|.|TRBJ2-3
CASSDYGSPDTQYF
TGTGCCAGCAGTGACTACGGGTCCCCAGATACGCAGTATTTT
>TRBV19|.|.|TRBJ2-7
CASSIDRLRIAEQYF
TGTGCCAGTAGTATAGATCGGTTGCGGATCGCCGAGCAGTACTTC
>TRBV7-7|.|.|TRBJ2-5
CASSLSGFQETQYF
TGTGCCAGCAGCTTAAGCGGGTTCCAAGAGACCCAGTACTTC
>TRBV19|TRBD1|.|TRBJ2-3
CASSKLPGGAADTQYF
TGTGCCAGTAGTAAGCTCCCAGGGGGCGCCGCAGATACGCAGTATTTT
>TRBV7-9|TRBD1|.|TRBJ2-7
CASSLGAGGLLPYEQYF
TGTGCCAGCAGCTTAGGCGCAGGGGGCTTACTTCCGTACGAGCAGTACTTC
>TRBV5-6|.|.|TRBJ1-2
CASSLRGTSEPYGYTF
TGTGCCAGCAGCTTACGGGGGACTTCAGAGCCCTATGGCTACACCTTC
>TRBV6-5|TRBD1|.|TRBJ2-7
CASSKWDRLSYEQYF
TGTGCCAGCAGTAAGTGGGACAGGTTATCCTACGAGCAGTACTTC
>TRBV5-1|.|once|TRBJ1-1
CASSSQGQGGIGAFF
TGCGCCAGCAGCTCCCAAGGCCAGGGTGGGATAGGAGCTTTCTTT
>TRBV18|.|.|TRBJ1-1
CASSLPDRANTEAFF
TGTGCCAGCTCCCTTCCAGACAGAGCTAACACTGAAGCTTTCTTT
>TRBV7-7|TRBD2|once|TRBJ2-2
CASSSSPLAGAGELFF
TGTGCCAGCAGCTCCTCGCCCCTAGCGGGGGCCGGGGAGCTGTTTTTT
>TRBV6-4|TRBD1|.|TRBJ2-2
CASSGDSTGELFF
TGTGCCAGCAGTGGGGACAGCACCGGGGAGCTGTTTTTT
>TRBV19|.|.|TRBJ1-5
CASKPGTLRSGAQHF
TGTGCCAGTAAGCCGGGGACTCTCAGGTCGGGGGCCCAGCATTTT
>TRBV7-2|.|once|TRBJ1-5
CASSLISANQPQHF
TGTGCCAGCAGCTTAATTAGCGCCAATCAGCCCCAGCATTTT
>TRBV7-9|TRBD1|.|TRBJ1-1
CASSGRTGETPGEAFF
TGTGCCAGCAGCGGGCGGACAGGGGAGACCCCAGGTGAAGCTTTCTTT
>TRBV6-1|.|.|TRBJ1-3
CASSGGRPNTIYF
TGTGCCAGCAGCGGAGGACGGCCAAACACCATATATTTT
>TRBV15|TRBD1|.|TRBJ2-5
CATSRDDRGSETQYF
TGTGCCACCAGCAGAGACGACAGGGGATCAGAGACCCAGTACTTC
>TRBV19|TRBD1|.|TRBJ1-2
CASSITGGYGYTF
TGTGCCAGTAGTATCACAGGGGGCTATGGCTACACCTTC
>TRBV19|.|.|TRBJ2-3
CASSILAGNTQYF
TGTGCCAGTAGTATATTGGCGGGGAATACGCAGTATTTT
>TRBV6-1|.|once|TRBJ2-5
CASRGRDPQETQYF
TGTGCCAGCAGGGGGCGCGACCCACAAGAGACCCAGTACTTC
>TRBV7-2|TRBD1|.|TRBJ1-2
CASSYRTGGNYGYTF
TGTGCCAGCAGCTACAGGACAGGGGGTAACTATGGCTACACCTTC
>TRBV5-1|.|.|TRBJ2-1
CASSLERSSYNEQFF
TGCGCCAGCAGCTTGGAGCGAAGCTCCTACAATGAGCAGTTCTTC
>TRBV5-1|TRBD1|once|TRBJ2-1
CASSLEQGVWNEQFF
TGCGCCAGCAGCTTGGAACAGGGGGTGTGGAATGAGCAGTTCTTC
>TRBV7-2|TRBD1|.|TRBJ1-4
CASSLGDRGGGEKLFF
TGTGCCAGCAGCTTAGGGGACAGGGGCGGGGGAGAAAAACTGTTTTTT
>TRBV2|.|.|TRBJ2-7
CASRTGTTGGWEQYF
TGTGCCAGCAGGACCGGGACGACCGGGGGATGGGAGCAGTACTTC
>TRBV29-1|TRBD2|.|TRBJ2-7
CSVATSLTTYEQYF
TGCAGCGTTGCGACTAGCCTTACTACCTACGAGCAGTACTTC
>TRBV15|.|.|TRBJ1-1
CATSRDPGRSTEAFF
TGTGCCACCAGCAGAGATCCGGGGAGAAGCACTGAAGCTTTCTTT
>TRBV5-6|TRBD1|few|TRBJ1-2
CASIWGDRGGYGYTF
TGTGCCAGCATCTGGGGAGACAGGGGAGGATATGGCTACACCTTC